A single T cell receptor beta chain is shown here with its context. Its antigen remains undetermined. Base qualities are not at hand, and no much larger clone is one base apart. This specimen belongs to a study of vaccination effects on CD4 cells after COVID-19 (dated by TCRdb to 2022 to 2024). For the study in its entirety: Two doses of either the BNT162b2 or the mRNA-1273 mRNA SARS-CoV-2 vaccine were administered to participants. SARS-CoV-2 spike-specific CD4+ TCR repertoires from before and after mRNA vaccination were compared in COVID-19 convalescent patients and in infection-naive vaccine recipients. Cultures from other donors in the study were sequenced with the Oncomine TCR Beta short-read assay on an Illumina iSeq 100. A total of 10 COVID-19 convalescent patients and 4 SARS-CoV-2-naive healthy vaccine recipients were included in the full study. Results and caveats for the whole study, not just this receptor: Among healthy vaccine recipients, nearly all vaccine-induced clones were SARS-CoV-2 mono-reactive, and just 1 of 255 was cross-reactive with common cold coronaviruses. The study was limited by a small number of convalescent patients, and early post-infection timepoints were lacking. At late post-vaccination timepoints, both infection-induced and vaccine-induced clones showed marked clonal contraction, consistent with waning T cell responses.

The CDR3 numbers 13 residues from cysteine through phenylalanine. Only the CDR3 DNA is retained, 39 bases long and in frame from the first base. After removal of 5 bases from V and 2 bases from J, the junction retains 2 bases not matched to a gene. CDR1 and CDR2, per the germline V gene (reference sequence), are SEHNR and FQNEAQ. Library creation used the immunoSEQ multiplex PCR assay. DNA from the cultured and isolated CD4+ T cells underwent TCR beta CDR3 sequencing. The published analysis was carried out like this. Non-productive TCR sequences were removed and reads were trimmed to the CDR3 region, keeping CDR3s of at least 7 amino acids. The MANAFEST web app was used to pick out antigen-specific clonotypes by comparing their expansion in peptide wells with that in reference cultures. For clones to be considered positive, expansion at FDR<0.05 versus reference and all other wells, an odds ratio above 5, and a frequency above 0.1% in two replicate wells were required. Cross-reactive clonotypes were defined as significantly expanded in SARS-CoV-2 spike wells and in at least one common cold coronavirus spike condition. Levenshtein distance calculated with the stringdist R package was used to assess CDR3 similarity, and unrooted trees were constructed with ape in R 3.6.1. The table was pulled from immuneACCESS by TCRdb, which kept in-frame rearrangements only. Such tables lose some clones; where checked, under half of the loss comes from unresolved V genes, and the rest has no known cause. From that table come the V and J calls and clone size; the DNA was used to work out D and trimming. The sample table holds more than 40,000 clones, of which roughly four fifths were seen once. The top ten clones comprise 10% to 14% of the sample.

In the ViraFEST assay, PBMC were stimulated with viral peptide pools, and TCR sequencing was then used to find antigen-specific CD4+ T cell clonotypes based on their expansion. After about 10 days of culture, CD4+ T cells were isolated with the EasySep CD4+ T cell isolation kit. Negative nucleocapsid antibody results before and after vaccination confirmed that the healthy vaccine recipients had no prior SARS-CoV-2 infection. Each well held under 2.5 million PBMC cultured in IMDM containing about 5.5% human AB serum, 9.5 to 10 IU/ml IL-2 and gentamicin, along with 8 to 10 ug/ml peptides. Half of the culture medium was replaced with fresh IL-2-containing medium on days 3 and 7. Unless noted otherwise, every peptide stimulation condition was grown in triplicate wells. PBMC were separated from whole blood using Ficoll-Paque Plus gradient centrifugation and were then either cryopreserved at -140C or used fresh. Overlapping peptide pools spanned the spike proteins of SARS-CoV-2 and the common cold coronaviruses HCoV-NL63, HCoV-OC43 and HCoV-229E. The QIAamp micro DNA kit was used to extract genomic DNA from the cultured CD4+ T cells.

The material was CD4+ T cells from PBMCs cultured with SARS-CoV-2 spike peptides, obtained before COVID-19 vaccination. Reading the label with the study, this specimen's cell subset or site is: SARS-CoV-2 spike overlapping peptide pool stimulation. This TCR derives from a human donor who received a COVID-19 vaccine. The chain was built from TRBV7-9 and TRBJ2-5, with TRBD1 identical over 7 junction bases. The CDR3 amino acid sequence is: CASSRGQQETQYF. The DNA is TGTGCCAGCAGCAGGGGACAGCAAGAGACCCAGTACTTC.